One sample yielded the 18 T cell receptor beta chains listed below, sequenced in a study of T cell repertoires in cytomegalovirus infection. TCRdb re-called the reads with MiXCR, one entry per CDR3 protein. In the table there are some 450,000 distinct CDR3 sequences, around 32% of which are singletons. The sequenced sample consisted of PBMCs. These receptors came from a human donor in good health (CMV status not recorded). Some clones in this sample may be carry-over from other donors' samples.

This clonotype was seen only a few times. The chain combines TRBV12-3 or TRBV12-4 with TRBJ2-2; D unresolved. The V and J ends lost 5 bases and 1 base respectively, with 14 bases between them. The CDR3 extends over 16 amino acids. DNA of the CDR3: TGTGCCAGCAGTCGTTCCCTAGAACAGAACACCGGGGAGCTGTTTTTT. Translated, it gives CASSRSLEQNTGELFF.

The chain uses TRBV7-9 and TRBJ2-7; D gene ambiguous. The CDR3 extends over 15 amino acids. V was clipped by 5 bases and J by 3 bases, with 17 bases between them. The germline V gene encodes CDR1 SEHNR and CDR2 FQNEAQ (reference sequence). CDR3: CASSRDGPNVYEQYF. CDR3 nucleotides: TGTGCCAGCAGCCGCGATGGGCCGAACGTCTACGAGCAGTACTTC.

The sample holds a few counts of this clonotype. The chain is built from TRBV29-1 and TRBJ2-4, with 10 bases that match TRBD1. Germline values: CDR1 SQVTM, CDR2 ANQGSEA. This CDR3 region has 15 residues. J gave up 8 bases and V 4 bases, and 11 bases lay outside the gene matches. CDR3 DNA sequence: TGCAGCGTTGGGGCCGGGACAGGGGAATCGGACATTCAGTACTTC. This encodes CSVGAGTGESDIQYF.

This clonotype turned up a few times. The chain joins TRBV19 to TRBJ2-2, with 7 bases matching TRBD1. This CDR3 spans 16 amino acids. CDR1 and CDR2 from the germline V gene are LNHDA and SQIVND (reference sequence). V lost 2 bases to trimming and J lost 1 base; unmatched junction nucleotides: 4. Here the CDR3 reads CASSIKGGLNTGELFF. Written as DNA, the CDR3 is TGTGCCAGTAGTATAAAAGGGGGCCTGAACACCGGGGAGCTGTTTTTT.

To note about this clonotype: One end of the junction is discordant with germline, which a read error may explain. The chain uses TRBV7-2 and TRBJ1-4, with a weak D call TRBD1 (6 bases). Germline assignment: CDR1 SGHTA and CDR2 FQGNSA. The CDR3 totals 16 residues. The CDR3 protein is CASSLAGASTNEKLFF. The CDR3 bases are TGTGCAAGCAGCTTAGCGGGGGCTTCAACTAATGAAAAACTGTTTTTT.

The rearrangement joins TRBV20-1 to TRBJ2-7, with 11 bases identical to TRBD1. The CDR3 sequence is 14 residues long. J was trimmed by 4 bases and V by 1 base; bases with no gene match: 3. Germline loops: CDR1 DFQATT, CDR2 SNEGSKA (reference sequence). Here the CDR3 reads CSARGTGGSYEQYF. In DNA form, the CDR3 reads TGCAGTGCTAGAGGGACAGGGGGCAGTTACGAGCAGTACTTC.

The chain has TRBV6-2 or TRBV6-3 and TRBJ1-2, with 10 bases lining up with TRBD1. The CDR3 totals 17 residues. V gave up 8 bases and J gave up 4 bases; unmatched junction bases: 16. Germline lookup yields CDR1 MNHEY and CDR2 SVGEGT. CDR3 residues: CASLSRDRGSVSYGYTF. The CDR3 nucleotides are TGTGCCAGCTTGTCGAGGGACAGGGGTTCGGTTAGCTATGGCTACACCTTC.

The chain recombines TRBV14 with TRBJ2-5; D is unclear. Trimming cost V 3 bases and J 5 bases, with 4 bases left between them. The germline V gene has CDR1 SGHDN and CDR2 FVKESK. The CDR3 is 11 residues long. The CDR3 reads CASSHGETQYF. The CDR3 bases are TGTGCCAGCAGCCACGGGGAGACCCAGTACTTC.

This clonotype was counted a few times. V gene TRBV10-2 combines with J gene TRBJ2-5; 12 nucleotides agree with TRBD1. The V gene end was trimmed by 6 bases and the J gene end by 5 bases; junction bases not matched to a gene: 7. The germline V gene encodes CDR1 WSHSY and CDR2 SAAADI. The CDR3 runs 15 residues. This CDR3 is CASSRDRGQSETQYF. CDR3 sequence (DNA): TGCGCCAGCAGCCGGGACAGGGGGCAGTCGGAGACCCAGTACTTC.

The V and J genes are TRBV20-1 and TRBJ2-7, with 9 bases that match TRBD2. The CDR3 covers 14 residues. Unmatched junction bases numbered 2, after V lost 2 bases and J lost 0 bases. Germline V gives CDR1 DFQATT, CDR2 SNEGSKA (reference sequence). CDR3 nucleotide sequence: TGCAGTGCTAGAAAGCGGGGGGCCTCCTACGAGCAGTACTTC. Protein sequence: CSARKRGASYEQYF.

Ten or more counts support this clonotype. V and J are TRBV7-3 and TRBJ2-7, with 10 bases matching TRBD1. V was pared by 5 bases and J by 2 bases, with 9 bases of the junction left unmatched. The CDR3 is made up of 16 amino acids. The germline V gene encodes CDR1 SGHTA and CDR2 FQGTGA. CDR3 nucleotides: TGTGCCAGCAGCCCCCCGGGACAGGGGTTGCCCTACGAGCAGTACTTC. It codes for CASSPPGQGLPYEQYF.

V is TRBV5-6 and J is TRBJ2-5; possibly TRBD1 for D (6 bases). This CDR3 is built from 14 residues. V lost 0 bases and J lost 1, with 7 bases in between. The V gene's germline CDR1 is SGHDT and CDR2 YYEEEE. CDR3 nucleotide sequence: TGTGCCAGCAGCTTGGAACAGGGCCAAGAGACCCAGTACTTC. This encodes CASSLEQGQETQYF.

The chain carries TRBV27 and TRBJ2-7; D is uncertain. With 3 bases removed from V and 2 bases from J, the gap between germline ends came to 8 bases. CDR1 is MNHEY and CDR2 is SMNVEV in the germline V gene (reference sequence). The CDR3 is 13 amino acids. The CDR3 loop is CASSFNSAYEQYF. In DNA form, the CDR3 reads TGTGCCAGCAGTTTTAACAGTGCCTACGAGCAGTACTTC.

This clonotype occurred many times. A junction boundary mismatches the germline segment, possibly from a read error. The chain joins TRBV7-6 to TRBJ2-7; D remains unclear. The CDR3 has 13 amino acids. CDR1 is SGHVS, CDR2 FNYEAQ, per germline. CDR3: CASSLGASYEQYF. The CDR3 DNA follows: TGTGCCAGCAGTTTAGGAGCATCCTACGAGCAGTACTTC.

Regarding this clonotype: Given the absence of the conserved phenylalanine or tryptophan at the CDR3 end, a read error is likely. This chain links TRBV4-1 with TRBJ2-7, with 14 bases matching TRBD2. The V and J ends lost 3 bases and 0 bases, in that order; junction bases with no gene match: 10. The CDR3 has 19 residues. Germline CDR1 and CDR2: MGHRA and YSYEKL. The CDR3 here is CASSQIPGTSGGYSYEQYL. In nucleotides, the CDR3 is TGCGCCAGCAGCCAGATCCCCGGGACTAGCGGGGGATACTCCTACGAGCAGTACTTA.

This clonotype was found a few times. The J gene is TRBJ2-2, the V gene TRBV18, with a tentative D call TRBD2 (6 bases). Per germline, CDR1 KGHSH and CDR2 LQKENI. CDR3 size: 16 residues. Trimming pared 1 base from V and 1 base from J, leaving 10 bases between. The CDR3 spells CASSPRGTENTGELFF. The CDR3 bases are TGTGCCAGCTCACCACGGGGGACTGAGAACACCGGGGAGCTGTTTTTT.

This clonotype was counted at least ten times. J is TRBJ1-1 and V is TRBV7-8, with 7 bases matching TRBD1. The V gene's germline CDR1 is SGHVS and CDR2 FQNEAQ. Losses at the gene ends were 6 bases for V and 4 bases for J; bases not matched to a gene: 5. The CDR3 runs to 13 residues. The CDR3 nucleotides are TGTGCCAGCAGTTTGGACAGGCCCACTGAAGCTTTCTTT. Amino acids: CASSLDRPTEAFF.

This clonotype turned up a few times. The rearrangement uses TRBV7-6 and TRBJ2-7, with TRBD2 matching 9 bases. V was clipped by 1 base and J by 3 bases; unmatched bases: 10. The CDR3 contains 17 residues. Looked up from germline, CDR1 is SGHVS and CDR2 is FNYEAQ. The CDR3 DNA follows: TGTGCCAGCAGCTTAGGACAGGTAGCGGGGGACTTCTACGAGCAGTACTTC. Translated: CASSLGQVAGDFYEQYF. The whole variable domain, remainder taken from reference TRBV7-6 and TRBJ2-7, is GAGVSQSPRYKVTKRGQDVALRCDPISGHVSLYWYRQALGQGPEFLTYFNYEAQQDKSGLPNDRFSAERPEGSISTLTIQRTEQRDSAMYRCASSLGQVAGDFYEQYFGPGTRLTVT.